This T cell receptor (beta chain) was obtained from a study of CXCR3-negative and CXCR3-positive naive CD8 T cells. Study-wide background: The dataset comprises about 135 million TRB reads in total, with about 1.5 +/- 0.3 million reads per library.

The germline CDR1 and CDR2 sequences are MNHNS and SASEGT. The CDR3 extends over 15 amino acids. Study-wide results and caveats: Much lower diversity was found in memory CD8+ cells, while both naive subsets had comparably high diversity. Memory cells differed in TRBV-TRBJ usage, but naive CXCR3-negative and CXCR3-positive cells had similar usage.

In preparing the TRB cDNA libraries, 5' RACE with UMI labels was used. TCRdb re-analyzed the 5' RACE reads; it lists each CDR3 protein once, without DNA. The sample yields about 48,000 distinct CDR3 sequences, of which the top ten take up approximately 15%. A note on this clonotype: What it recognizes is unknown.

The source is a human donor in good health. Some clones in this sample may be carry-over from other donors' samples. Sequencing input: memory CD8+ T cells from blood. The rearrangement joins TRBV6-1 to TRBJ1-2. Here the CDR3 reads CASSERGRASQGYTF.